This T cell receptor beta chain was identified during a study of lymphopenia after photon versus proton radiotherapy. Notes on the study in general: A bigger post-nadir fall in TCR diversity correlated inversely with survival time in deceased patients.

The CDR3 totals 14 residues. Germline CDR1 and CDR2: SGHNT and YYREEE (reference sequence). J gave up 2 bases and V 1 base, and 2 bases lay outside the gene matches. About this clone: Antigen: not known.

TCRdb's table, derived via immunoSEQ multiplex PCR, lists solely in-frame clones and lacks some. The sample carries about 23,000 clones, approximately 91% recorded once. The sequence was collected from a woman in her seventies with pancreatic cancer. Some clones in this sample may be carry-over from other donors' samples. The J gene is TRBJ1-1, the V gene TRBV5-4; 7 bases map to TRBD1. The sample in question was peripheral blood, obtained from a patient treated with proton-based radiotherapy. CDR3: CASSLQGGNTEAFF. The DNA of the CDR3 is TGTGCCAGCAGCTTGCAGGGGGGAAACACTGAAGCTTTCTTT.